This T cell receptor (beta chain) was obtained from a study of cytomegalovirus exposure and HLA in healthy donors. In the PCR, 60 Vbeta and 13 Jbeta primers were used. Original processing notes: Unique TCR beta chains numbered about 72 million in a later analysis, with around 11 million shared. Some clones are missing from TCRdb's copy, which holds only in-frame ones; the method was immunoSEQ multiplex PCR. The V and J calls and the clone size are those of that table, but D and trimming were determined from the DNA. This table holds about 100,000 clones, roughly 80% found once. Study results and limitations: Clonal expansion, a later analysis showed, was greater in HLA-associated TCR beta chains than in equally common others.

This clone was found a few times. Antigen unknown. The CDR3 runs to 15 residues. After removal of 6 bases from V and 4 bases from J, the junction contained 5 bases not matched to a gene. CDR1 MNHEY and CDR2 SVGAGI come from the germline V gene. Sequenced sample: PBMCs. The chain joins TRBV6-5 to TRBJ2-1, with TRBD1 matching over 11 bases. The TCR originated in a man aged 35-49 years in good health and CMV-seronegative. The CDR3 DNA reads TGTGCCAGCAGCTCCGGGACAGGGGGGTACAATGAGCAGTTCTTC. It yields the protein CASSSGTGGYNEQFF.